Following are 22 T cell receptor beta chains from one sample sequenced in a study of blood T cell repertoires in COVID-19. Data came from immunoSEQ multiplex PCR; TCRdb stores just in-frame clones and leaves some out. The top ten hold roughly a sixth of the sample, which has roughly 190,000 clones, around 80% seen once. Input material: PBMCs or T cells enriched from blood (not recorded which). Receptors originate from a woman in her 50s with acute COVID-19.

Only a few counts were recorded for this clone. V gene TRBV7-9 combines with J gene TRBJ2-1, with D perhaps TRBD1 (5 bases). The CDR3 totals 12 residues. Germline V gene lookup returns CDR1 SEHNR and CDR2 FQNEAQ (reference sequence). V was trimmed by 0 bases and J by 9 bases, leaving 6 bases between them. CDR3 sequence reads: CASSLAGAEQFF. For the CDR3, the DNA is TGTGCCAGCAGCTTAGCAGGGGCTGAGCAGTTCTTC. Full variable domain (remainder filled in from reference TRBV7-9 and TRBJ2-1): DTGVSQNPRHKITKRGQNVTFRCDPISEHNRLYWYRQTLGQGPEFLTYFQNEAQLEKSRLLSDRFSAERPKGSFSTLEIQRTEQGDSAMYLCASSLAGAEQFFGPGTRLTVL.

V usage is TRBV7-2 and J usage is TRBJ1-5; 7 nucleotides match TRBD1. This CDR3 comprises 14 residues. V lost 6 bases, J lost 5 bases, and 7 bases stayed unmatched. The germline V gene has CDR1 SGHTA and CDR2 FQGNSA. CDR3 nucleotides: TGTGCCAGCAGTCGACCAGGGGGTTATCAGCCCCAGCATTTT. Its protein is CASSRPGGYQPQHF.

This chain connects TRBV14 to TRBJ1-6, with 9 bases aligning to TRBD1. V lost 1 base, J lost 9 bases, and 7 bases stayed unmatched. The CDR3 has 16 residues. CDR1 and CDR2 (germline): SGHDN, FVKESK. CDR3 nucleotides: TGTGCCAGCAGCCAAGCGACAGGGGGGAGAAGTTCACCCCTCCACTTT. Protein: CASSQATGGRSSPLHF.

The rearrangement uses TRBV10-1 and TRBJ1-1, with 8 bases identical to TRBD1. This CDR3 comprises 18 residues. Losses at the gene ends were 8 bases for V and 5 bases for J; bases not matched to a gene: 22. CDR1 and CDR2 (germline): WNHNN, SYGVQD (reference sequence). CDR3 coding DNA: TGCGCCAGCCCAGAGGAGGTGGCAGGGGGCGGTTGGGGGACTGAAGCTTTCTTT. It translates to CASPEEVAGGGWGTEAFF.

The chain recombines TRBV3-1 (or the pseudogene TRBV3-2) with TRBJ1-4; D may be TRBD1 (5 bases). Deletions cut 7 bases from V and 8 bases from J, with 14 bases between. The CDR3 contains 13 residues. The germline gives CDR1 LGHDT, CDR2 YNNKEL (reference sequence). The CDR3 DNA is TGTGCCAGCAAGGCGGAGGGGAAGGAAAAACTGTTTTTT. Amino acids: CASKAEGKEKLFF.

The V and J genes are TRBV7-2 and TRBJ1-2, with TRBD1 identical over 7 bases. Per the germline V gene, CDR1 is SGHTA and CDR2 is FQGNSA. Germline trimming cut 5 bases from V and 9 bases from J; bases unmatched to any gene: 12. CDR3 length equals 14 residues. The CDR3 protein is CASSPPGRGLSYTF. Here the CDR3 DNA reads TGTGCCAGCAGCCCCCCCGGGAGGGGGCTGAGCTACACCTTC.

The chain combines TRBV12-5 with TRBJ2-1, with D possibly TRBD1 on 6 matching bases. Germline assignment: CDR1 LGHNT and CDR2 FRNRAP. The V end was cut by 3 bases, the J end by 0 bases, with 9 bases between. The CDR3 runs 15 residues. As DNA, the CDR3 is TGTGCTAGTGGTTTTGGACAGAGCTCCTACAATGAGCAGTTCTTC. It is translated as CASGFGQSSYNEQFF. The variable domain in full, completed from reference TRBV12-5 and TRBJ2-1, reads DARVTQTPRHKVTEMGQEVTMRCQPILGHNTVFWYRQTMMQGLELLAYFRNRAPLDDSGMPKDRFSAEMPDATLATLKIQPSEPRDSAVYFCASGFGQSSYNEQFFGPGTRLTVL.

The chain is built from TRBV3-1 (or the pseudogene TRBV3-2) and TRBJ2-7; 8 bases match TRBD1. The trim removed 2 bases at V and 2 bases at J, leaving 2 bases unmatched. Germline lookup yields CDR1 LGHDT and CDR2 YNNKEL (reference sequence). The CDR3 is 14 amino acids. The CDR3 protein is CASSQSDRAYEQYV. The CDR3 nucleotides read TGTGCCAGCAGCCAATCGGACAGGGCCTACGAGCAGTACGTC.

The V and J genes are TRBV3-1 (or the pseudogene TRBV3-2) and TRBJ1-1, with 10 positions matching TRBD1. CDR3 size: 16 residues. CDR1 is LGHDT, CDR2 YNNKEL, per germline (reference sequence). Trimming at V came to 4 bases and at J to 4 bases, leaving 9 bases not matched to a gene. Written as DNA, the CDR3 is TGTGCCAGCAGCCCCTACCGGACAGGGGGGAGCACTGAAGCTTTCTTT. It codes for CASSPYRTGGSTEAFF.

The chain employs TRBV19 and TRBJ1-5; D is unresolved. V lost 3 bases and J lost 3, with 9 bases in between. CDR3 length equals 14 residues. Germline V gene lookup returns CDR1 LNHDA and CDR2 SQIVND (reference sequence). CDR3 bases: TGTGCCAGTAGTATTGAGGGTTACAATCAGCCCCAGCATTTT. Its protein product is CASSIEGYNQPQHF. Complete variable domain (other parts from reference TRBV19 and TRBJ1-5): DGGITQSPKYLFRKEGQNVTLSCEQNLNHDAMYWYRQDPGQGLRLIYYSQIVNDFQKGDIAEGYSVSREKKESFPLTVTSAQKNPTAFYLCASSIEGYNQPQHFGDGTRLSIL.

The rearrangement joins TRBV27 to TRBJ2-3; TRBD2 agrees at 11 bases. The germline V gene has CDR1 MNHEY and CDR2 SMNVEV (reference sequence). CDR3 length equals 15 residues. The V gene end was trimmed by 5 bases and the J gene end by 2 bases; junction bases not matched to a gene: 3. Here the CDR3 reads CASSATSGVTDTQYF. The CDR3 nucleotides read TGTGCCAGCAGTGCGACTAGCGGGGTCACAGATACGCAGTATTTT.

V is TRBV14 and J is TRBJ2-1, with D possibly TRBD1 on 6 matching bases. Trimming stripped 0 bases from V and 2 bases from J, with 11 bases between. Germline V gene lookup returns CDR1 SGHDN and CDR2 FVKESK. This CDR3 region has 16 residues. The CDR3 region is CASSQEVQGPYNEQFF. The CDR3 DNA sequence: TGTGCCAGCAGCCAAGAGGTACAGGGCCCCTACAATGAGCAGTTCTTC. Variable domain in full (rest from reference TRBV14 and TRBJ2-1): EAGVTQFPSHSVIEKGQTVTLRCDPISGHDNLYWYRRVMGKEIKFLLHFVKESKQDESGMPNNRFLAERTGGTYSTLKVQPAELEDSGVYFCASSQEVQGPYNEQFFGPGTRLTVL.

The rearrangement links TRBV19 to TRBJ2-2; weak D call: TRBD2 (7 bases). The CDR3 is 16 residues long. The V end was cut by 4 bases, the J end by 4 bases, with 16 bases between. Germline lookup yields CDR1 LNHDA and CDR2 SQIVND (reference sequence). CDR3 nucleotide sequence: TGTGCCAGTAGTAGGCGGGCGGGGGCGATCACCGGGGAGCTGTTTTTT. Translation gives CASSRRAGAITGELFF.

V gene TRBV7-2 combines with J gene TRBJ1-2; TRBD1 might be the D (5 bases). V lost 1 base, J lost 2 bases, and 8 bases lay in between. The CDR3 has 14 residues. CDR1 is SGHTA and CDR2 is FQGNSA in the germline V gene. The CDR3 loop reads CASSLDQGNYGYTF. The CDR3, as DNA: TGTGCCAGCAGCTTAGATCAGGGCAACTATGGCTACACCTTC. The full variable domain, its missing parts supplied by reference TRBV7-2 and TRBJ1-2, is GAGVSQSPSNKVTEKGKDVELRCDPISGHTALYWYRQSLGQGLEFLIYFQGNSAPDKSGLPSDRFSAERTGGSVSTLTIQRTQQEDSAVYLCASSLDQGNYGYTFGSGTRLTVV.

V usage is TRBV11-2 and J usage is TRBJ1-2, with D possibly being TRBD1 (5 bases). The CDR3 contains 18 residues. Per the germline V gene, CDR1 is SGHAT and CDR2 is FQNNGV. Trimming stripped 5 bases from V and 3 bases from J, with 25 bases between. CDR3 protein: CASSIRGVGRPIHYGYTF. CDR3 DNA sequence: TGTGCCAGCAGCATCCGGGGGGTCGGGCGGCCTATACACTATGGCTACACCTTC.

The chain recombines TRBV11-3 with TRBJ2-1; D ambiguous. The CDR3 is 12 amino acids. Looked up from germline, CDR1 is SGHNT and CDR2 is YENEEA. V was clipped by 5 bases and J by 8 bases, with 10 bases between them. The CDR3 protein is CASSDSRDEQFF. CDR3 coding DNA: TGTGCCAGCAGCGATAGCCGGGATGAGCAGTTCTTC.

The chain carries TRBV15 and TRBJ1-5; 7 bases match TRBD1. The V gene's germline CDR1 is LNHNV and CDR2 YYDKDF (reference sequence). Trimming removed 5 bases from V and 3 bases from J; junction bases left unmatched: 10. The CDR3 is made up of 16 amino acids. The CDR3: CATSPRGDSFNQPQHF. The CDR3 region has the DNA TGTGCCACCAGCCCCCGAGGGGACAGCTTCAATCAGCCCCAGCATTTT.

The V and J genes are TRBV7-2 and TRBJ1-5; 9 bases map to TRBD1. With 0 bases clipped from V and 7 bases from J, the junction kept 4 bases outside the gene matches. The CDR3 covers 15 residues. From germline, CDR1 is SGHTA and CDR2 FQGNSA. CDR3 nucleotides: TGTGCCAGCAGCTTAGCGGGACAGGGCTTCCAGCCCCAGCATTTT. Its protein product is CASSLAGQGFQPQHF.

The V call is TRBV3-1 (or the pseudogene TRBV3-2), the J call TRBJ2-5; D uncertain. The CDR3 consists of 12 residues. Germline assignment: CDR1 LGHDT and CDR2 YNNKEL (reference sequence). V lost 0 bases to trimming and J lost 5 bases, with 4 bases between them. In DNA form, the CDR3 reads TGTGCCAGCAGCCAAGACCGGGAGACCCAGTACTTC. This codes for CASSQDRETQYF.

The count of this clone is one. DNA of the CDR3: TGTGCCAGCAGCAAAAAAACAGGGACCGAGCAGTACGTC. It is translated as CASSKKTGTEQYV. The chain uses TRBV21-1 and TRBJ2-7; the DNA was not used to check the table's D call, TRBD1. TRBV21-1 is a listed pseudogene. The CDR3 consists of 13 residues.

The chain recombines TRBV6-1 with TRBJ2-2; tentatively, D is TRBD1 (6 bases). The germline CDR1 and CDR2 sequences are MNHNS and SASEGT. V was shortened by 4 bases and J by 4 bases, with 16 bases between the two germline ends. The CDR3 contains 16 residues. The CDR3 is CASSARGGGATGELFF. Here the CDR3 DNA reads TGTGCCAGCAGTGCCAGGGGTGGGGGCGCCACCGGGGAGCTGTTTTTT.

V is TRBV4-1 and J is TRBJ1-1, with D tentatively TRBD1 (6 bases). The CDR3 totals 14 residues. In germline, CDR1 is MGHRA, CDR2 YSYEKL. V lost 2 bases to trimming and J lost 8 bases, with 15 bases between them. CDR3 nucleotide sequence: TGCGCCAGCAGCCAACCCAGGGGCGCTGGGGAAGCTTTCTTT. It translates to CASSQPRGAGEAFF.